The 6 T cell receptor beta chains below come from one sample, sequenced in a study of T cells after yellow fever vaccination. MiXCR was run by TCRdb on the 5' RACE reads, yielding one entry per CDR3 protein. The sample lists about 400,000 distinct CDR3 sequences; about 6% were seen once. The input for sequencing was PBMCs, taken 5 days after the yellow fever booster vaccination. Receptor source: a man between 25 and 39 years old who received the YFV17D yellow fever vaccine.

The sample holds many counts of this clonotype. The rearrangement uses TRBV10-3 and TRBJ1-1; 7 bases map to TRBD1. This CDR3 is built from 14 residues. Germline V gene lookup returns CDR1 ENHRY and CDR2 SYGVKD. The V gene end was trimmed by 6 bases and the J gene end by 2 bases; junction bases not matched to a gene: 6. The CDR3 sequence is CAISGRQGNTEAFF. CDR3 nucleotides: TGTGCCATCAGCGGAAGACAGGGAAACACTGAAGCTTTCTTT.

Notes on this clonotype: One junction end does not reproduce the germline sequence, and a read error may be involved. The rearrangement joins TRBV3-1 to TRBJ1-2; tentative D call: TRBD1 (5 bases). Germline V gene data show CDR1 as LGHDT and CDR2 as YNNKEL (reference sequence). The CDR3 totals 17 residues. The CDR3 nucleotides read TGTGCCTGCAGCAAGCAGATCCCGGGACCCACTTTTCGAGGCTACACCTTC. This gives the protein CACSKQIPGPTFRGYTF.

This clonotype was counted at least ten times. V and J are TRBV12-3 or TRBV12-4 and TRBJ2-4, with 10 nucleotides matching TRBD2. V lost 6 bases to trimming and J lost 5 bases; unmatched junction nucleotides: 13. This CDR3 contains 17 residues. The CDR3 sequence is CASRPRTSGSSQNIQYF. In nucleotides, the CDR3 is TGTGCCAGCAGACCGCGGACTAGCGGTTCGAGCCAAAACATTCAGTACTTC.

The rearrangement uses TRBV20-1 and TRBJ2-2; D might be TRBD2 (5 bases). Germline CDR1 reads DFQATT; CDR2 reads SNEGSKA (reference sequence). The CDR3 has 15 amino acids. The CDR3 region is CIVGRTPGLRGELFF. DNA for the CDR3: TGCATTGTAGGCCGGACTCCCGGTTTACGGGGGGAGCTGTTTTTT.

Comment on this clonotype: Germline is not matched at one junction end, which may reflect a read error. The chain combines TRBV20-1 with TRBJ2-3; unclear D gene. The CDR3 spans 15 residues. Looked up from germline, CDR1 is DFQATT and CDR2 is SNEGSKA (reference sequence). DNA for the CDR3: TGCTGTGCTAGAGGTCCCTGGACCAACACAGATACGCAGTATTTT. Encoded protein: CCARGPWTNTDTQYF.

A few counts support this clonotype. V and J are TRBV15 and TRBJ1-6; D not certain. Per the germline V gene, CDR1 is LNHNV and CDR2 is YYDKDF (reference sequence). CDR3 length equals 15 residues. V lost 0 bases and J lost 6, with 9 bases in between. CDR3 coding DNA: TGTGCCACCAGCAGAGATCCCGGCGGTAATTCACCCCTCCACTTT. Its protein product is CATSRDPGGNSPLHF.